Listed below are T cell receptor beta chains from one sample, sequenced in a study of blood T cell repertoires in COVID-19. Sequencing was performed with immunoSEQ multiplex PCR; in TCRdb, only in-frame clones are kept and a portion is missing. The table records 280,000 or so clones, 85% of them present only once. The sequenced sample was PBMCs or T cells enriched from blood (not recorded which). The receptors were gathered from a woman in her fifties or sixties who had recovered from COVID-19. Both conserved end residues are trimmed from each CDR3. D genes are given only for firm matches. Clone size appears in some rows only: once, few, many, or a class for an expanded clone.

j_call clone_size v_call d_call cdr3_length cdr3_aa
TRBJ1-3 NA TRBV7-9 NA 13 ASSPGTSSGNTIY
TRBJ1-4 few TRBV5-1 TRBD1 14 ASSLGPGQGNEKLF
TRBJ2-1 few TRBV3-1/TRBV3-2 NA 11 ASSQSSAGEQF
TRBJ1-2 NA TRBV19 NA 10 ASSPGDFGYT
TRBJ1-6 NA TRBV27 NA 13 ASSLTGNYNSPLH
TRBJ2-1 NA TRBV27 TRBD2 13 ASSPGLANYNEQF
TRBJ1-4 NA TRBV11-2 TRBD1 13 ASSLDRATNEKLF
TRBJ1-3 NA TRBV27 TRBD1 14 ASSLRQGWSGNTIY
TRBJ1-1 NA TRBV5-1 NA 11 ASSLVINTEAF
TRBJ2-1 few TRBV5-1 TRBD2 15 ASSSGTSGRVMDEQF
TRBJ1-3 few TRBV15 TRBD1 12 ATSKGTEGNTIY
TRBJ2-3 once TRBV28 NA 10 ASSLPTDTQY
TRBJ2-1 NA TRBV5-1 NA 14 ASSTGIGGAYNEQF
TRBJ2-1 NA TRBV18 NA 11 ASSPAGAGEQF
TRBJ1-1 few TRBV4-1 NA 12 ASSQAGGNTEAF
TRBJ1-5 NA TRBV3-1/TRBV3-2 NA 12 ASTSGLGNQPQH
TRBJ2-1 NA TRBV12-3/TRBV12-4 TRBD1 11 ASSGQGWHEQF
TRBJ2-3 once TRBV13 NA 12 ASSYRLDAYTQY
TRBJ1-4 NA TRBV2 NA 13 ASNPGTPGREKLF
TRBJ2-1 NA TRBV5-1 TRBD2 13 ASSLGAGGNNEQF
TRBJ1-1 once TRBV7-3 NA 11 ASSSFQGTEAF
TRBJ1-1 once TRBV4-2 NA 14 ASSLGPPPLNTEAF
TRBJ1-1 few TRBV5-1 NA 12 ASSRGTMNTEAF
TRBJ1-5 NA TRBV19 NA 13 ASSRVQGSNQPQH
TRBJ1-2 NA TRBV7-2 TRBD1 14 ASSLGGQGAPYGYT
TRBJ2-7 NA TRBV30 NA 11 AWRSRGTPQQY
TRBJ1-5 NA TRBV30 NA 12 AWSPMPGKQPQH
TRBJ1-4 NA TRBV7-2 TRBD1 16 ASSLGLAGGQTNEKLF
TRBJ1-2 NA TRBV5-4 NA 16 ASSFGLREGTAFGGYT
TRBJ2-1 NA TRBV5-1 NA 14 ASSLEGESSYNEQF
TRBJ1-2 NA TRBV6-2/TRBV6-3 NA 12 ASSLQGDNYGYT
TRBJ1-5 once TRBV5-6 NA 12 ASSRIQGSQPQH
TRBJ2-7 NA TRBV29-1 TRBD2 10 SVVAGPYEQY
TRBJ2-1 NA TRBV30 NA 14 AWRGRLTSSYNEQF
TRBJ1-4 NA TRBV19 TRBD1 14 ATRDRGRSTNEKLF
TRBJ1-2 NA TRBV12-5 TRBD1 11 ASGPDRGYGYT
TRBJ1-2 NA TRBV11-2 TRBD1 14 ASSSLRDRGFYGYT